Shown below are 19 T cell receptor beta chains from a single sample sequenced in a study of blood T cell repertoires in COVID-19. Clones were read by immunoSEQ multiplex PCR, and TCRdb kept only the in-frame ones, dropping some. Of some 700,000 clones listed, 80% to 90% are singletons. Sequenced material: peripheral blood. The receptors here all came from a woman between 18 and 30 years old with acute or convalescent COVID-19.

The genes are TRBV7-9 and TRBJ2-3; TRBD2 matches at 7 bases. The CDR3 covers 14 residues. Germline V gene sequence: CDR1 SEHNR, CDR2 FQNEAQ (reference sequence). The V gene end was trimmed by 5 bases and the J gene end by 2 bases; junction bases not matched to a gene: 4. The CDR3 coding sequence is TGTGCCAGCAGCCGGGGGGAATACACAGATACGCAGTATTTT. Amino acids: CASSRGEYTDTQYF.

This clone was observed a handful of times. This chain joins TRBV9 and TRBJ1-2, with 7 positions matching TRBD1. The V gene's germline CDR1 is SGDLS and CDR2 YYNGEE. The CDR3 covers 15 residues. With V trimmed by 3 bases and J by 4 bases, 9 bases remained unmatched. The CDR3 here is CASSDSGTDIYGYTF. In DNA form, the CDR3 reads TGTGCCAGCAGCGATTCCGGGACAGACATCTATGGCTACACCTTC.

V and J are TRBV7-3 and TRBJ2-3; 15 positions match TRBD2. The J segment lost 4 bases and the V segment lost 4 bases, leaving 3 bases of the junction unmatched. Germline V lookup: CDR1 SGHTA, CDR2 FQGTGA. The CDR3 extends over 16 amino acids. The CDR3 is CASSSRTSGRADTQYF. The DNA of the CDR3 is TGTGCCAGCAGCTCCCGGACTAGCGGGAGGGCAGATACGCAGTATTTT.

V is TRBV6-5 and J is TRBJ1-2; TRBD1 agrees at 7 bases. CDR1 is MNHEY and CDR2 is SVGAGI in the germline V gene. The CDR3 covers 16 residues. V shed 4 bases, J shed 0 bases, and the junction held 8 bases outside the gene matches. CDR3 nucleotides: TGTGCCAGCAGTTTCCCTAAGACAGGGCCTAACTATGGCTACACCTTC. Translated, it gives CASSFPKTGPNYGYTF.

J is TRBJ1-2 and V is TRBV7-9; no reliable D call. There are 13 residues in the CDR3. CDR1 and CDR2 from the germline V gene are SEHNR and FQNEAQ (reference sequence). V was pared by 6 bases and J by 5 bases, with 13 bases between. The CDR3 here is CASSGGLRYGYTF. In DNA form, the CDR3 reads TGTGCCAGCAGTGGAGGGCTTCGGTATGGCTACACCTTC.

The rearrangement links TRBV5-5 to TRBJ1-2; no reliable D call. Trimming took 4 bases from V and 0 from J, leaving 10 bases between them. The germline V gene has CDR1 SGHKS and CDR2 YYEKEE (reference sequence). The length of the CDR3 is 14 residues. CDR3 DNA sequence: TGTGCCAGCAGCCCTGGTAGAGCTAACTATGGCTACACCTTC. Its protein is CASSPGRANYGYTF.

This chain connects TRBV19 to TRBJ2-1, with 8 positions matching TRBD2. Trimming took 6 bases from V and 3 from J; bases not matched to a gene: 4. The germline V gene encodes CDR1 LNHDA and CDR2 SQIVND (reference sequence). The CDR3 totals 14 residues. The CDR3 loop is CASSVGGGYNEQFF. The CDR3 DNA reads as TGTGCCAGTAGCGTCGGGGGGGGCTACAATGAGCAGTTCTTC.

The J gene is TRBJ1-2, the V gene TRBV19; D uncertain. Trimming took off 8 bases at V and 6 bases at J, with 19 bases between the two ends. Germline CDR1 and CDR2: LNHDA and SQIVND (reference sequence). The CDR3 loop spans 14 amino acids. CDR3 protein: CASCPSDGGHGYTF. As DNA, the CDR3 is TGTGCCAGTTGTCCAAGCGATGGAGGTCATGGCTACACCTTC.

This chain connects TRBV20-1 to TRBJ1-1; a weak D match, TRBD1 (5 bases). From germline, CDR1 is DFQATT and CDR2 SNEGSKA (reference sequence). V lost 3 bases to trimming and J lost 3 bases, with 14 bases between them. This CDR3 has 14 amino acids. The CDR3 DNA sequence: TGCAGTGCTAGTGTGGGGGGTCGGGACACTGAAGCTTTCTTT. It codes for CSASVGGRDTEAFF.

The chain carries TRBV5-1 and TRBJ2-1, with 8 bases identical to TRBD2. The CDR3 extends over 17 amino acids. Germline trimming cut 0 bases from V and 3 bases from J; bases unmatched to any gene: 8. Per germline, CDR1 SGHRS and CDR2 YFSETQ. CDR3 amino acids: CASSLAAGGGFYNEQFF. In nucleotides, the CDR3 is TGCGCCAGCAGCTTGGCCGCGGGCGGGGGGTTCTACAATGAGCAGTTCTTC.

Points on this clone: Other DNA sequences in this sample translate to the same CDR3. The chain couples TRBV5-6 to TRBJ1-2; no reliable D call. V lost 0 bases to trimming and J lost 0 bases, with 6 bases between them. Germline V gives CDR1 SGHDT, CDR2 YYEEEE. The CDR3 covers 14 residues. The CDR3 DNA follows: TGTGCCAGCAGCTTGGGGCAGGCTAACTATGGCTACACCTTC. It codes for CASSLGQANYGYTF.

As concerns this clone: The conserved phenylalanine or tryptophan normally closing the CDR3 is absent here, so this likely arose from a read error. The limits of the CDR3 on the DNA are not certain, so only TCRdb's listed CDR3 is given. The chain couples TRBV20-1 to TRBJ2-3; the D segment call TRBD2 is taken from the table without a DNA check. The CDR3 is 8 amino acids in total, end residues counted. Germline V gene lookup returns CDR1 DFQATT and CDR2 SNEGSKA (reference sequence). The CDR3: CSAAPEVE.

V gene TRBV10-2 combines with J gene TRBJ1-2; D might be TRBD1 (5 bases). V was pared by 10 bases and J by 3 bases, with 18 bases between. Germline CDR1 WSHSY, CDR2 SAAADI. This CDR3 is built from 14 residues. The CDR3 bases are TGCGCCACCAAAATGGGCAGGGTGGACTATGGCTACACCTTC. Its protein product is CATKMGRVDYGYTF.

This chain joins TRBV19 and TRBJ2-1; D is undetermined. Trimming pared 6 bases from V and 4 bases from J, leaving 16 bases between. The CDR3 is 15 amino acids. Germline-derived CDR1 and CDR2 are LNHDA and SQIVND (reference sequence). The CDR3 DNA reads TGTGCCAGTAGCTTCGCCCAGGCCCTTTACAATGAGCAGTTCTTC. Translation: CASSFAQALYNEQFF.

The chain combines TRBV5-6 with TRBJ1-3, with 7 bases lining up with TRBD1. Trimming cost V 2 bases and J 2 bases; bases outside gene matches: 7. CDR3 size: 16 residues. Germline CDR1 reads SGHDT; CDR2 reads YYEEEE. Here the CDR3 DNA reads TGTGCCAGCAGCTTACCAGTACAGGGGCCTGGAAACACCATATATTTT. Translation: CASSLPVQGPGNTIYF.

This clone occurred a few times. The chain is built from TRBV7-9 and TRBJ1-1; TRBD1 is a possible D gene (6 bases). Trimming stripped 0 bases from V and 7 bases from J, with 12 bases between. Germline lookup yields CDR1 SEHNR and CDR2 FQNEAQ (reference sequence). There are 14 residues in the CDR3. CDR3 region: CASSLAGGQDEAFF. DNA for the CDR3: TGTGCCAGCAGCTTAGCCGGGGGGCAGGATGAAGCTTTCTTT.

The gene calls are TRBV11-3 and TRBJ1-1; no clear D. In germline, CDR1 is SGHNT, CDR2 YENEEA. This CDR3 is built from 18 residues. V lost 5 bases, J lost 1 base, and 23 bases lay in between. CDR3 nucleotides: TGTGCCAGCAGCCCCCGGAAGTTGATTGGGCATGCGAACACTGAAGCTTTCTTT. Amino acid sequence: CASSPRKLIGHANTEAFF. Full variable domain (outside the CDR3, taken from reference TRBV11-3 and TRBJ1-1): EAGVVQSPRYKIIEKKQPVAFWCNPISGHNTLYWYLQNLGQGPELLIRYENEEAVDDSQLPKDRFSAERLKGVDSTLKIQPAELGDSAVYLCASSPRKLIGHANTEAFFGQGTRLTVV.

The chain couples TRBV5-1 to TRBJ2-6, with D perhaps matching TRBD2 (6 bases). V lost 1 base and J lost 18, with 17 bases in between. Looked up from germline, CDR1 is SGHRS and CDR2 is YFSETQ. The CDR3 runs 13 residues. The CDR3 loop reads CASSLRRVGSPTF. CDR3 nucleotides: TGCGCCAGCAGCTTGAGGAGGGTTGGATCACCGACTTTC. Looking up the rest from reference TRBV5-1 and TRBJ2-6 gives the full variable domain: KAGVTQTPRYLIKTRGQQVTLSCSPISGHRSVSWYQQTPGQGLQFLFEYFSETQRNKGNFPGRFSGRQFSNSRSEMNVSTLELGDSALYLCASSLRRVGSPTFGAGSRLTVL.

This chain uses TRBV9 with TRBJ2-2; 8 nucleotides match TRBD1. V lost 5 bases to trimming and J lost 5 bases; unmatched junction nucleotides: 11. The CDR3 consists of 16 residues. Germline CDR1 is SGDLS and CDR2 is YYNGEE. CDR3 sequence reads: CASSGSRRGRTGELFF. The CDR3 nucleotides are TGTGCCAGCAGTGGCAGTCGCAGGGGGCGTACCGGGGAGCTGTTTTTT.